These 16 T cell receptor beta chains came from one sample sequenced in a study of T cell repertoires in cytomegalovirus infection. TCRdb passed the reads through MiXCR, listing each CDR3 protein once. Counted here are 600,000 to 800,000 distinct CDR3 sequences, about 24% occurring once; the ten biggest clones make up roughly 8%. Sequences were obtained from CD8+ T cells from PBMCs. These receptors originate from a human donor in good health (CMV status not recorded). Some clones in this sample may be carry-over from other donors' samples.

The genes are TRBV4-2 and TRBJ1-2; no definite D call. The V and J ends lost 2 bases and 2 bases respectively, with 15 bases between them. CDR3 length: 16 residues. In germline, CDR1 is LGHNA, CDR2 YNFKEQ. The CDR3: CASSQPRTEVNYGYTF. The CDR3 DNA follows: TGTGCCAGCAGCCAACCCAGGACGGAGGTCAACTATGGCTACACCTTC.

This chain uses TRBV20-1 with TRBJ2-2; TRBD2 aligns across 8 bases. CDR1 DFQATT and CDR2 SNEGSKA come from the germline V gene (reference sequence). Trimming took 0 bases from V and 4 from J; bases not matched to a gene: 4. This CDR3 has 15 residues. The CDR3 nucleotides read TGCAGTGCTAGAGAAGCGGGGGTGCCCACCGGGGAGCTGTTTTTT. This gives the protein CSAREAGVPTGELFF.

This clonotype came up many times. V and J are TRBV7-3 and TRBJ2-4; the match to TRBD1 covers 9 bases. The CDR3 is made up of 16 amino acids. The germline V gene has CDR1 SGHTA and CDR2 FQGTGA. V trimming: 0 bases; J trimming: 5 bases; junction bases outside the gene matches: 5. The CDR3: CASSLTGWDRENIQYF. In DNA, the CDR3 is TGTGCCAGCAGCTTAACAGGCTGGGACAGGGAAAACATTCAGTACTTC.

This clonotype appeared many times. The genes are TRBV7-6 and TRBJ1-1, with D perhaps matching TRBD1 (6 bases). Trimming shortened V by 7 bases and J by 0 bases, and 15 bases separated the two germline ends. Germline CDR1 and CDR2: SGHVS and FNYEAQ. The CDR3 has 15 amino acids. The CDR3 spells CASTPGTSLNTEAFF. The CDR3 nucleotides read TGTGCCAGCACCCCCGGGACATCCCTGAACACTGAAGCTTTCTTT.

The chain has TRBV5-5 and TRBJ1-1; TRBD1 is a possible D gene (5 bases). CDR3 length: 14 amino acids. V gave up 4 bases and J gave up 3 bases, with 13 bases separating them. Per the germline V gene, CDR1 is SGHKS and CDR2 is YYEKEE (reference sequence). CDR3 region: CASSRGSSHTEAFF. In nucleotides, the CDR3 is TGTGCCAGCAGCCGGGGGTCGTCTCACACTGAAGCTTTCTTT.

The rearrangement joins TRBV5-6 to TRBJ2-4; D uncertain. Trimming took 0 bases from V and 5 from J, leaving 3 bases between them. This CDR3 region has 12 residues. Germline V gives CDR1 SGHDT, CDR2 YYEEEE. The CDR3 reads CASSLGENIQYF. The CDR3 DNA reads TGTGCCAGCAGCTTGGGCGAAAACATTCAGTACTTC.

Only one count was recorded for this clonotype. The genes are TRBV7-4 and TRBJ1-3; a possible D gene is TRBD1 (5 bases). Germline V gives CDR1 SGHVT, CDR2 SQSDAQ. The CDR3 is made up of 17 amino acids. V shed 4 bases and J shed 2 bases, with 18 bases lying between them. This CDR3 reads CASSYGLRGTPGNTIYF. For the CDR3, the DNA is TGTGCCAGCAGCTACGGGCTTCGGGGCACCCCTGGAAACACCATATATTTT. Supplemented by reference TRBV7-4 and TRBJ1-3, the full variable domain reads GAGVSQSPRYKVAKRGRDVALRCDSISGHVTLYWYRQTLGQGSEVLTYSQSDAQRDKSGRPSGRFSAERPERSVSTLKIQRTEQGDSAVYLCASSYGLRGTPGNTIYFGEGSWLTVV.

The chain combines TRBV6-6 with TRBJ2-3; 12 nucleotides align to TRBD2. Trimming took 5 bases from V and 2 from J; bases not matched to a gene: 5. The CDR3 is made up of 16 amino acids. The germline V gene encodes CDR1 MNHNY and CDR2 SVGAGI (reference sequence). The DNA of the CDR3 is TGTGCCAGCAGTCAGACTAGCGGGGGCCCCACAGATACGCAGTATTTT. Its protein is CASSQTSGGPTDTQYF.

This clonotype was recorded a few times. The V and J genes are TRBV6-4 and TRBJ2-3; D gene uncertain. The CDR3 runs to 12 residues. Trimming removed 5 bases at V and 8 bases at J, with 11 bases between. In germline, CDR1 is MRHNA, CDR2 SNTAGT. This chain's CDR3 is CASSPGRSTQYF. DNA for the CDR3: TGTGCCAGCAGTCCAGGTCGGAGTACGCAGTATTTT.

The V call is TRBV11-2, the J call TRBJ2-7; no definite D call. Trimming took 1 base from V and 2 from J, leaving 9 bases between them. Germline CDR1 and CDR2: SGHAT and FQNNGV. The CDR3 sequence is 14 residues long. The chain's CDR3 is CASSLGPGAYEQYF. Here the CDR3 DNA reads TGTGCCAGCAGCTTAGGTCCAGGCGCCTACGAGCAGTACTTC.

This clonotype has a handful of counts. V gene TRBV6-5 combines with J gene TRBJ2-7, with 10 bases identical to TRBD2. Germline loops: CDR1 MNHEY, CDR2 SVGAGI. The ends lost 5 bases at V and 3 bases at J; junction bases unmatched: 22. The CDR3 consists of 20 residues. As DNA, the CDR3 is TGTGCCAGCAGTCCCGTTGAGGTTAGCGGGGGGAGCCCAGTCGGCTACGAGCAGTACGTC. Protein sequence: CASSPVEVSGGSPVGYEQYV.

This sequence joins TRBV3-1 and TRBJ2-3; 9 bases map to TRBD2. The V gene's germline CDR1 is LGHDT and CDR2 YNNKEL (reference sequence). V shed 1 base and J 1 base; nucleotides not matched to a gene: 6. CDR3 length: 17 residues. CDR3 in DNA: TGTGCCAGCAGCCAAGGGACCAGCGGGGGGCGCACAGATACGCAGTATTTT. Translated: CASSQGTSGGRTDTQYF.

This clonotype was detected only a few times. The rearrangement joins TRBV7-2 to TRBJ1-1; TRBD1 is a possible D gene (6 bases). Trimming cost V 3 bases and J 3 bases, with 14 bases left between them. This CDR3 region has 15 residues. CDR1 is SGHTA and CDR2 is FQGNSA in the germline V gene. The CDR3 DNA sequence: TGTGCCAGCAGCTTGCGAGGGGGAAGGCACACTGAAGCTTTCTTT. Its translation: CASSLRGGRHTEAFF.

In its sample, this clonotype was seen many times. V gene TRBV28 combines with J gene TRBJ2-3; TRBD1 agrees at 8 bases. CDR3 length: 16 amino acids. Trimming at V came to 4 bases and at J to 2 bases, leaving 8 bases not matched to a gene. Germline V gene lookup returns CDR1 MDHEN and CDR2 SYDVKM. The CDR3 DNA is TGTGCCAGCAGTTCCCGTGGGACAGGAAACACAGATACGCAGTATTTT. Its protein is CASSSRGTGNTDTQYF.

This clonotype occurred a few times. The CDR3 DNA reads TGTGCCAGCAGTGGACTAGCGGGTTACACCGGGGAGCTGTTTTTT. Protein product: CASSGLAGYTGELFF. The chain has TRBV6-1 and TRBJ2-2; TRBD2 aligns across 10 bases. With V trimmed by 4 bases and J by 3 bases, 2 bases remained unmatched. This CDR3 has 15 amino acids. Germline CDR1 is MNHNS and CDR2 is SASEGT.

This clonotype was detected only a few times. The chain carries TRBV12-5 and TRBJ1-1; D gene unclear. Trimming took off 2 bases at V and 0 bases at J, with 10 bases between the two ends. The CDR3 runs to 15 residues. Germline CDR1 and CDR2: LGHNT and FRNRAP. In DNA, the CDR3 is TGTGCTAGTGGTTTGACCCGGACGTTGAACACTGAAGCTTTCTTT. Protein product: CASGLTRTLNTEAFF.